This T cell receptor (beta chain) was sequenced during a study of cytomegalovirus exposure and HLA in healthy donors (dated by TCRdb to between 2016 and 2019). Regarding the study in general: An earlier analysis of 587 of the donors reported 276 Gb of sequence data and 117 million unique TCR beta sequences obtained from some 200 million T cells. An early release covering approximately 600 HLA-typed donors comprised roughly 300 gigabases of sequencing data and roughly 85 million unique TCR sequences. Of the 300 to 500 genotyped donors, 81% were placed in the genetic ancestry cluster associated with self-reported Caucasian donors. The study aimed to test whether cataloging public T cell receptors could reveal signatures of past pathogen exposure. The study profiled the T cell repertoires of 550 to 700 subjects by immunosequencing and related them to cytomegalovirus serostatus. Along with the approximately 700-subject first cohort, a separate validation cohort of over a hundred different subjects was used. High-throughput TCR immunosequencing, statistical association of individual TCRs with disease status, and machine learning were combined to predict cytomegalovirus infection status. A later analysis re-examined previously published TCR beta repertoires from 600 to 700 donors and added high-resolution HLA genotyping to investigate patterns of TCR occurrence. The later analysis used no new phenotypic data to find candidate immune exposures, relying instead on TCR beta sequences and their occurrence across donors. An earlier analysis of around 540 of the donors applied high-throughput TCR beta sequencing to assess whether each TCR beta V gene segment acted as functional or pseudogenic. Donor age, sex, ethnicity and CMV serostatus were compiled together with the repertoire data. Genome-wide SNP genotypes for about 55% of the roughly 670 donors were used in a later genetic analysis, which treated that subset as a discovery cohort. Every discovery cohort repertoire had been produced on one sequencing platform. HLA typing covered class I and class II loci at four-digit resolution. The number of donors typed differed by locus, with roughly 629-640 for A, B, C, DRB1 and DQB1, more than 500 for DQA1, over 600 for DPA1, and 450 to 480 for DPB1. Four or five DR-DQ haplotypes were handled as single units for association and clustering because linkage in the cohort was strong. Among roughly 400 genotyped donors of the cohort, an average of around 240,000 unique TCR beta nucleotide sequences was sequenced per donor, of which roughly 18% were non-productive.

About this clone itself: Its antigen target is currently unknown. Within one base of it there is no much larger clone, and no base qualities were kept.

Here is what the overall study found, with its caveats: A later analysis found that most CMV-associated TCR beta chains appeared HLA-restricted, with HLA associations seemingly driven largely by CMV exposure. The study listed 150 to 200 TCR beta chains as associated with cytomegalovirus. Because HLA typing was unavailable for some donors at each locus, only the typed subset was used in association tests. In vitro tests confirmed that a few of the cytomegalovirus-associated TCR beta chains recognize cytomegalovirus antigens. In a later analysis, several top co-occurrence clusters were reported to appear linked to parvovirus B19, influenza, CMV and Epstein-Barr virus. Most TCR sequences were seen in very few donors, while some public TCRs were found in many individuals. Correlated functional status among segregating V segments might reflect linkage disequilibrium, but an unknown experimental factor could not be ruled out. In a later analysis, the rate of TCR association differed among HLA loci, with DRB1 alleles having the most associated TCRs and HLA-C alleles having the fewest. When HLA alleles, especially DR and DQ, strongly co-occurred, attributing TCR associations to individual alleles was difficult. Immune exposure information for the cohort was limited to CMV serostatus. In a later analysis, HLA-associated TCR beta chains showed more clonal expansion and lower generation probabilities than non-associated chains that were equally common. Only TCR beta chains were sequenced in this cohort, and the absence of alpha or paired-chain data limited detectable features. Sequencing depth was assumed to be roughly uniform across donors in the presence/absence analyses, though that assumption may not hold. A group of highly shared sequence variants was considered likely to be a technical artifact of the sequencing pipeline. Specific HLA alleles were associated with around 18,000 TCR beta sequences at a false discovery rate of 0.05 in a later analysis. A further reported finding was that TCR beta sequences accurately predicted the HLA-A and HLA-B alleles for most subjects in the first cohort. Fewer than 20 rarely observed V segments, including chromosome 9 orphons, were excluded from the earlier analysis of just under 600 of the donors because counts were too low. Some IMGT-functional V segments, including TRBV6-2 and TRBV6-3, could not be distinguished by the 87-base-pair reads and were therefore excluded. According to the authors, the approach could potentially be generalized to other disease states and immunological phenotypes. In an earlier analysis of about 540 of the donors, most TCR beta V segments were observed in productive rearrangements about 87% or about 30% of the time, broadly matching IMGT annotations. V-gene and J-gene trimming of TCR beta chains was associated with a missense DCLRE1C variant in a later genetic analysis, and the association was replicated in an independent cohort. Compared with the roughly 710-donor mean, donors in an Asian-associated ancestry cluster had fewer N-insertions in productive TCRs, according to a later genetic analysis. In both the original and validation cohorts, the classifier was reported to diagnose cytomegalovirus status with high specificity and sensitivity.

In total, approximately 610 healthy bone marrow donors made up the cohort. All cohort members were sampled while nominally healthy, although unrecorded immune exposures were likely present. The donor tested CMV seronegative and was one of the 352 seronegative cohort members. A peripheral blood sample was provided by each donor, and peripheral blood mononuclear cells were used for TCR beta sequencing. Genomic DNA extraction from the blood cell samples was performed with the Qiagen DNeasy Blood Extraction Kit. The library was produced with the immunoSEQ multiplex PCR assay. A mixture of 60 forward primers for TCR Vbeta segments and 13 reverse primers for TCR Jbeta segments was used in the multiplex PCR. The CDR3 region of rearranged TCR beta genes was amplified from genomic DNA by a multiplex PCR assay. Amplified TCR beta libraries were sequenced as 87-base-pair reads on the Illumina HiSeq System. The paper's data handling went like this. In a later analysis, tens of millions of unique TCR beta chains were counted across the 666 repertoires, and about 10 million of these chains were shared by at least two donors. Raw reads were error-corrected and collapsed into unique sequences with a nearest-neighbor algorithm that merged closely related sequences to remove PCR and sequencing errors. CDR3 sequences were aligned to IMGT reference sequences to assign V, D and J gene segments. For a sequence to be retained, a match of at least six nucleotides was required to both a V gene segment and a J gene segment. A rearrangement counted as productive if the CDR3 had no stop codons and remained in frame with V and J, and every other rearrangement counted as non-productive. Following IMGT convention, CDR3 was defined as the stretch from the second conserved V-encoded cysteine to the conserved J-encoded phenylalanine. The earlier analysis of 500 to 600 of the donors excluded sequences that lacked an unambiguous match to a single V gene segment. In an earlier analysis of several hundred of the donors, V segments were called functional above 56.7% productive rearrangements and were called segregating when the between-donor standard deviation exceeded 5%. A statistical classification framework was developed to diagnose cytomegalovirus status using the catalog of TCR beta chain sequences. V and J gene assignment, in a later analysis, came from comparing TCR nucleotide sequences with IMGT/GENE-DB human TR gene sequences. Using the TCRdist pipeline, a later analysis assigned CDR3 sequences along with most-parsimonious VDJ recombination scenarios. In a later analysis, every TCR beta chain was defined by the combination of its CDR3 amino acid sequence and its V-gene family, and reads without a unique V-gene family were dropped. As a way to deal with suspected cross-contamination and a sequencing artifact, a later analysis dropped 592 nucleotide sequences that were highly shared and had low generation probability. In a later analysis, a clonal expansion index was calculated for each public chain from normalized within-repertoire ranks of inferred template counts. In a later analysis, generation probabilities were computed using a VDJ recombination model fitted to out-of-frame rearrangements, and the results were checked against IGoR. In a later analysis, TCR-TCR, TCR-HLA and TCR-CMV co-occurrence was scored with hypergeometric tests, and a repertoire-size bias correction was applied to TCR pairs. In a later analysis, false discovery rates were estimated by permuting HLA or CMV assignments 20 times. A later analysis grouped co-occurring TCRs with DBSCAN, adding TCRdist sequence similarity when clustering within HLA-allele-positive subsets. Repertoires with fewer than 30,000 or more than 120,000 public chains, plus five repertoires with anomalous nucleotide sharing, were excluded from co-occurrence clustering. In TCRdb, the immuneACCESS table is reduced to in-frame sequences with V and J assigned. These tables do not hold every clone; where another copy was compared, an unresolved V gene accounts for under half, and the others remain unexplained. D and trimming come from the DNA, and the V and J calls and clone size come from that table. This sample has around 20,000 clones in its table, and 65% to 75% of those were observed once. Of the sample, 3.5% to 4.5% is held by the ten largest clones.

The germline V end is reduced by 3 bases and the J end by 4 bases; junction bases left unmatched: 6. Via the germline V gene, CDR1 is SGHRS and CDR2 YFSETQ. The CDR3 contains 14 residues, cysteine and phenylalanine counted. The retained sequence is limited to the CDR3, 42 bases, with the frame set at the first base. The sequence was collected from a young man in good health and CMV-seronegative. The chain is assembled from TRBV5-1 and TRBJ2-7, and 8 bases in between align with TRBD1. The sequencing sample was made of PBMCs. The base sequence is TGCGCCAGCAGCTCGCAGGGGGCTCGGTACGAGCAGTACTTC. Protein translation: CASSSQGARYEQYF.